This T cell receptor (beta chain) is drawn from a study of tumor-infiltrating lymphocytes in oesophageal squamous cell carcinoma. This clonotype is a singleton in its sample. TCRdb reprocessed the PCR reads with MiXCR, giving one entry per CDR3 protein. The table lists over 10,000 distinct CDR3 sequences, roughly 46% of them singletons. Material for sequencing was normal esophageal tissue next to the tumor. The clonotype originates from a male donor with esophageal squamous cell carcinoma.

The CDR3 DNA reads as TGTGCCAGCAGCCTACCACCGACTAGCGGCGGGGTTGAGCAGTTCTTC. Protein product: CASSLPPTSGGVEQFF. The chain is built from TRBV7-3 and TRBJ2-7; 9 nucleotides match TRBD2. The end of the DNA fits TRBJ2-1 better, so the J call may be wrong. Per the germline V gene, CDR1 is SGHTA and CDR2 is FQGTGA. This CDR3 has 16 amino acids.